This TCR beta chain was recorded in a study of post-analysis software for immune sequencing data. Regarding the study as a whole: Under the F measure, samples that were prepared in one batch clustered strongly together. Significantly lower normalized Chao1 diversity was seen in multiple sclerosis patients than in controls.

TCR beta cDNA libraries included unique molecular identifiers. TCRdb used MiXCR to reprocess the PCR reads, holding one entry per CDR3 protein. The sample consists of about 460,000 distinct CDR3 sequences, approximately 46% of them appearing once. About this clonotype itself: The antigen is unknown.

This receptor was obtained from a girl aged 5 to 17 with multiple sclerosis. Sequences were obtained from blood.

CDR3 DNA: TGCAGCGTAGACCGGGACAGGGATTATGGCTACACCTTC. Translated: CSVDRDRDYGYTF. V gene TRBV29-1 combines with J gene TRBJ1-2; 9 bases align to TRBD1. The CDR3 has 13 residues. The germline V gene has CDR1 SQVTM and CDR2 ANQGSEA. V was pared by 6 bases and J by 5 bases, with 7 bases of the junction left unmatched.